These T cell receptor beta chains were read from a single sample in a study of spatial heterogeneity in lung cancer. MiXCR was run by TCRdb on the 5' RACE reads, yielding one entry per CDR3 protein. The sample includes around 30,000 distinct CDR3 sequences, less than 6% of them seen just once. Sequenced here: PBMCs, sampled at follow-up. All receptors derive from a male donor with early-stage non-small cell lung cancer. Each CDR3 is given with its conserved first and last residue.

CASSQGRVRNEQFF,TRBV4-1,TRBJ2-1
CASSELDRGNSPLHF,TRBV25-1,TRBJ1-6
CATKQGGSNQPQHF,TRBV6-2/TRBV6-3,TRBJ1-5
CASSLAGQSRGYTF,TRBV7-2,TRBJ1-2
CATSGAFSGANVLTF,TRBV24-1,TRBJ2-6
CSVGRGTGNEQFF,TRBV29-1,TRBJ2-1
CSVHGGRGPEAFF,TRBV29-1,TRBJ1-1
CATSDYHVEGPGGYTF,TRBV24-1,TRBJ1-2
CASSFPGATNNEQFF,TRBV27,TRBJ2-1
CASSQDGLTEAFF,TRBV3-1,TRBJ1-1
CSASKSGSNQPQHF,TRBV20-1,TRBJ1-5
CASSLYSRDTEAFF,TRBV7-2,TRBJ1-1
CASSVAFGQDYGYTF,TRBV9,TRBJ1-2
CASSGGTDTQYF,TRBV28,TRBJ2-3
CATSDSALQETQYF,TRBV24-1,TRBJ2-5
CASSLWAGGTYEQYF,TRBV12-3/TRBV12-4,TRBJ2-7
CSAVQLTYEQYF,TRBV20-1,TRBJ2-7
CASSALGTSNEQFF,TRBV7-3,TRBJ2-1
CASSLRTPGGGEQFF,TRBV7-2,TRBJ2-1
CASSPRGQEAYNEQFF,TRBV18,TRBJ2-1
CSARTSRTQYF,TRBV29-1,TRBJ2-3
CSAIDTHSYNEQFF,TRBV20-1,TRBJ2-1
CASSLSPTGNEQFF,TRBV7-3,TRBJ2-1
CSAIRLAGVQDTQYF,TRBV20-1,TRBJ2-3
CSARAQGDRGQADTQYF,TRBV20-1,TRBJ2-3
CSARVNTEAFF,TRBV29-1,TRBJ1-1
CSARDTSGNTGELFF,TRBV20-1,TRBJ2-2
CASSRPEGGPGQYF,TRBV6-6,TRBJ2-7
CASSSGQSYVHTDTQYF,TRBV7-6,TRBJ2-3
CASSHPTLTPVHF,TRBV7-2,TRBJ1-6
CSVEDEPGGQDTQYF,TRBV29-1,TRBJ2-3
CASSEMSLTNTGELFF,TRBV2,TRBJ2-2
CASSIPTGGPTYEQFF,TRBV19,TRBJ2-1
CASSSSQERSNEKLFF,TRBV5-4,TRBJ1-4
CASSQERNTEAFF,TRBV4-2,TRBJ1-1
CASSLGLGTLNNEQFF,TRBV5-4,TRBJ2-1
CASSFGTSPTNEKLFF,TRBV7-9,TRBJ1-4
CASKGAGSDYINGYTF,TRBV6-2/TRBV6-3,TRBJ1-2
CSASYEGGQETQYF,TRBV20-1,TRBJ2-5
CASSEQGAKSPLHF,TRBV4-3,TRBJ1-6
CASSLELAGANVLTF,TRBV11-3,TRBJ2-6
CASSPDLGGGTEAFF,TRBV12-3/TRBV12-4,TRBJ1-1
CASRGYRSGNTIYF,TRBV2,TRBJ1-3
CASSRRLVGGNEQFF,TRBV7-2,TRBJ2-1
CSVRTDYNSPLHF,TRBV29-1,TRBJ1-6